This record concerns one T cell receptor beta chain sequence. The antigen is unknown. This sample is drawn from a study of identical twins. V lost 3 bases and J lost 0, with 10 bases in between. Germline V gene sequence: CDR1 SNHLY, CDR2 FYNNEI. The CDR3 spans 15 residues. Template switching introduced a universal primer site, and the cDNA bore unique molecular identifiers. TCRdb reanalysed the 5' RACE reads using MiXCR and keeps one entry per CDR3 protein. The sample records around 960,000 distinct CDR3 sequences, approximately 13% being singletons. Findings of the study overall: Where out-of-frame alpha sequences were twin-shared, they showed excess low generation probability.

The same specimen was also included in a second study, on yellow fever vaccine responses in identical twins. That paper adds: Twins' vaccine T cell responses were reported to seem partly convergent and partly personalized.

The sample taken for sequencing was PBMCs. This sequence joins TRBV2 and TRBJ2-3, with D possibly being TRBD2 (5 bases). The source is a woman aged 18-29 years in good health. The CDR3 nucleotides read TGTGCCAGCAGTGACTTAGCGAGCAGCACAGATACGCAGTATTTT. Translation gives CASSDLASSTDTQYF.